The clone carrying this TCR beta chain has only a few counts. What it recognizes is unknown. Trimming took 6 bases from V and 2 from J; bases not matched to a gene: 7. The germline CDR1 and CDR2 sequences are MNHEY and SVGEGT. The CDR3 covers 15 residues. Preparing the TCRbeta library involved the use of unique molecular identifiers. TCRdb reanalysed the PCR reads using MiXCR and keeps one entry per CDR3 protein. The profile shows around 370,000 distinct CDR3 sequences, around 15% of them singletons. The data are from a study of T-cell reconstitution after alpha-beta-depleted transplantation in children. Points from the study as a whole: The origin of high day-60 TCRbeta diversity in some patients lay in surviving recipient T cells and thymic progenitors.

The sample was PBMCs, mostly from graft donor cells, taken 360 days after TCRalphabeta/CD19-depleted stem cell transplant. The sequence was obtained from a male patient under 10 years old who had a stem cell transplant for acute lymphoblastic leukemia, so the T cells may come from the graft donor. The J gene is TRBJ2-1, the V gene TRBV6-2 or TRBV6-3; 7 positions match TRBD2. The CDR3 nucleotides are TGTGCCAGCAGCCCCGTAGCGGGCACCTACAATGAGCAGTTCTTC. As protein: CASSPVAGTYNEQFF.